These T cell receptor beta chains were read from a single sample in a study of T cells of healthy individuals. TCRdb re-derived calls from the 5' RACE reads in MiXCR, one entry per CDR3 protein. There are fewer than 75,000 distinct CDR3 sequences in the sample; around 15% occur only once, and around 4.7% lies in the top ten. The source of these receptors is a human donor in good health. Each CDR3 is given with its conserved first and last residue. The D gene is left open where the match is weak. The listing skips clone size in some rows; elsewhere it reads once, few, many or a size class.

D: .
J: TRBJ1-2
size: few
V: TRBV3-1
DNA: TGTGCCAGCAGCCAAGATATAGGGAACTATGGCTACACCTTC
CDR3: CASSQDIGNYGYTF

D: .
J: TRBJ1-6
size: many
V: TRBV20-1
DNA: TGCAGTGCTTCGGACAGCCATAATTCACCCCTCCACTTT
CDR3: CSASDSHNSPLHF

D: .
J: TRBJ2-3
size: .
V: TRBV12-3/TRBV12-4
DNA: TGTGCCAGCAGTTTGGACAGCTACCCAGATACGCAGTATTTT
CDR3: CASSLDSYPDTQYF

D: TRBD1
J: TRBJ2-7
size: few
V: TRBV2
DNA: TGTGCCAGCAGCGACGAGACAGGGATCCTCGACGAGCAGTACTTC
CDR3: CASSDETGILDEQYF

D: TRBD2
J: TRBJ2-3
size: many
V: TRBV20-1
DNA: TGCAGTGCTAGAGTCCCCCGGCGGGAGGTATATACGCAGTATTTT
CDR3: CSARVPRREVYTQYF

D: TRBD1
J: TRBJ2-3
size: many
V: TRBV5-1
DNA: TGCGCCAGCAGCCTAGACAGGGGGCATGTGGATACGCAGTATTTT
CDR3: CASSLDRGHVDTQYF

D: TRBD2
J: TRBJ2-3
size: .
V: TRBV7-2
DNA: TGTGCCAGCAGCTCTCGCCTTGGAGCGGGAGTGGCAGATACGCAGTATTTT
CDR3: CASSSRLGAGVADTQYF

D: TRBD2
J: TRBJ2-5
size: few
V: TRBV28
DNA: TGTGCCAGCAGTGACCCCGGGACTAGAGGTTTGGAGACCCAGTACTTC
CDR3: CASSDPGTRGLETQYF

D: TRBD1
J: TRBJ2-7
size: few
V: TRBV20-1
DNA: TGCAGTGCTAGAGACAGGACAGGGACCTACGAGCAGTACTTC
CDR3: CSARDRTGTYEQYF

D: .
J: TRBJ2-3
size: few
V: TRBV20-1
DNA: TGCAGTGCTGCAGAGGATACGCAGTATTTT
CDR3: CSAAEDTQYF

D: TRBD2
J: TRBJ2-7
size: many
V: TRBV4-1
DNA: TGCGCCAGCAGCCAAGATCCAATAGCGGGAATCTACGAGCAGTACTTC
CDR3: CASSQDPIAGIYEQYF

D: TRBD1
J: TRBJ2-1
size: .
V: TRBV20-1
DNA: TGCAGTGCTAGAGTATGGACAGGGGTTCAGTCCTACAATGAGCAGTTCTTC
CDR3: CSARVWTGVQSYNEQFF

D: .
J: TRBJ2-7
size: many
V: TRBV7-9
DNA: TGTGCCAGCAGCTCTAATCCGGGGGCATCCGAGCAGTACTTC
CDR3: CASSSNPGASEQYF

D: .
J: TRBJ2-2
size: many
V: TRBV29-1
DNA: TGCAGCATAGGGGGTGAGAACACCGGGGAGCTGTTTTTT
CDR3: CSIGGENTGELFF

D: .
J: TRBJ1-1
size: .
V: TRBV4-1
DNA: TGCGCCAGCAGCCAAGAAGGTCTATCTGAAGCTTTCTTT
CDR3: CASSQEGLSEAFF

D: .
J: TRBJ2-5
size: many
V: TRBV11-1
DNA: TGTGCCAGCAGCTACCCCGTGGAGGGGCTGAGTTGGGAGACCCAGTACTTC
CDR3: CASSYPVEGLSWETQYF

D: TRBD2
J: TRBJ2-7
size: few
V: TRBV11-2
DNA: TGTGCCAGCAGCTCCCCCCAAGGCGGGAGGGGGTACGAGCAGTACTTC
CDR3: CASSSPQGGRGYEQYF

D: .
J: TRBJ2-5
size: many
V: TRBV24-1
DNA: TGTGCCACCAGTGAACGTCCCCCGGGGGAGACCCAGTACTTC
CDR3: CATSERPPGETQYF

D: .
J: TRBJ1-5
size: .
V: TRBV6-5
DNA: TGTGCCAGCAGCCCCGACGGATACAATCAGCCCCAGCATTTT
CDR3: CASSPDGYNQPQHF

D: .
J: TRBJ2-5
size: many
V: TRBV6-6
DNA: TGTGCCACCATCGGGGGGACAGCCTCGGCCCAGTACTTC
CDR3: CATIGGTASAQYF

D: .
J: TRBJ1-2
size: many
V: TRBV12-3/TRBV12-4
DNA: TGTGCCAGCAGCCCCTCGGGGGGAGGAGGCTATGGCTACACCTTC
CDR3: CASSPSGGGGYGYTF

D: .
J: TRBJ2-5
size: many
V: TRBV12-3/TRBV12-4
DNA: TGTGCCAGCAGATCTCACGGAGGGGGGGAGACCCAGTACTTC
CDR3: CASRSHGGGETQYF

D: TRBD2
J: TRBJ2-1
size: many
V: TRBV4-2
DNA: TGTGCCAGCAGCCAAGGGATAGCGGGAGGCTCCAGCTCCTACAATGAGCAGTTCTTC
CDR3: CASSQGIAGGSSSYNEQFF

D: .
J: TRBJ1-4
size: .
V: TRBV12-3/TRBV12-4
DNA: TGTGCCAGCAGAGCAACTAATGAAAAACTGTTTTTT
CDR3: CASRATNEKLFF

D: TRBD1
J: TRBJ2-7
size: .
V: TRBV4-3
DNA: TGCGCCAGCAGCCAAGGGCCAGGGGGACAGGGAAAAACCTACGAGCAGTACTTC
CDR3: CASSQGPGGQGKTYEQYF

D: .
J: TRBJ1-1
size: .
V: TRBV30
DNA: TGTGCCTGGATGGAATCCCTGGGGGGGCGGGCTGAAGCTTTCTTT
CDR3: CAWMESLGGRAEAFF

D: TRBD2
J: TRBJ2-7
size: .
V: TRBV7-9
DNA: TGTGCCAGCAGCTTACGGGGGGAAGGAACCTACGAGCAGTACTTC
CDR3: CASSLRGEGTYEQYF

D: TRBD1
J: TRBJ2-7
size: few
V: TRBV10-3
DNA: TGTGCCATCAGATCCTCATACGGACAGGGAGTTACCTACGAGCAGTACTTC
CDR3: CAIRSSYGQGVTYEQYF

D: .
J: TRBJ1-2
size: many
V: TRBV6-1
DNA: TGTGCCAGCAGTGAAAGGGGCATACGGTCAGTCTACACCTTC
CDR3: CASSERGIRSVYTF

D: .
J: TRBJ2-7
size: few
V: TRBV5-6
DNA: TGTGCCAGCAGCTTAAAGGGGGTTCCCTACGAGCAGTACTTC
CDR3: CASSLKGVPYEQYF

D: .
J: TRBJ1-2
size: many
V: TRBV20-1
DNA: TGCAGTGCTTTTGGGGGTCCCCTCGGGGGCTACACCTTC
CDR3: CSAFGGPLGGYTF

D: TRBD1
J: TRBJ2-2
size: many
V: TRBV20-1
DNA: TGCAGTGCTAGGCCCCCGGGACAGTCGAACACCGGGGAGCTGTTTTTT
CDR3: CSARPPGQSNTGELFF

D: .
J: TRBJ1-2
size: many
V: TRBV11-2
DNA: TGTGCCAGCAGCCCCTGGACATCTAACCCCCGGGCTAACTATGGCTACACCTTC
CDR3: CASSPWTSNPRANYGYTF

D: TRBD2
J: TRBJ2-1
size: many
V: TRBV11-2
DNA: TGTGCCAGCAGCTTTAGTAGCGGGAGGACCGGTGAGCAGTTCTTC
CDR3: CASSFSSGRTGEQFF

D: TRBD2
J: TRBJ2-7
size: .
V: TRBV20-1
DNA: TGCAGTGCTGTCCTCCTAGCGGGACCAATCTCCTACGAGCAGTACTTC
CDR3: CSAVLLAGPISYEQYF

D: .
J: TRBJ1-2
size: few
V: TRBV29-1
DNA: TGCAGCGTTGGCGGGACGAATGGCTACACCTTC
CDR3: CSVGGTNGYTF

D: .
J: TRBJ2-6
size: many
V: TRBV10-1
DNA: TGCGCCAGCAGCCTAGGGGAGTCAGGGGCCAACGTCCTGACTTTC
CDR3: CASSLGESGANVLTF

D: TRBD2
J: TRBJ2-7
size: .
V: TRBV7-9
DNA: TGTGCCAGCAGCTGGACTAGCGGGGGCTACGAGCAGTACTTC
CDR3: CASSWTSGGYEQYF

D: .
J: TRBJ2-6
size: .
V: TRBV5-5
DNA: TGTGCCAGCAGCGCGGGGAAGGGGGGGACCTTTTCTGGGGCCAACGTCCTGACTTTC
CDR3: CASSAGKGGTFSGANVLTF

D: .
J: TRBJ1-5
size: few
V: TRBV20-1
DNA: TGCAGCCGGTCCCCTAGCAATCAGCCCCAGCATTTT
CDR3: CSRSPSNQPQHF

D: TRBD1
J: TRBJ1-1
size: many
V: TRBV10-3
DNA: TGTGCCATCAGTGGACAGGGGGCCGCTGAAGCTTTCTTT
CDR3: CAISGQGAAEAFF

D: TRBD2
J: TRBJ2-5
size: few
V: TRBV4-1
DNA: TGCGCCAGCAGCCAAGGGTCTAGCGGGAGTCGAAGAGAGACCCAGTACTTC
CDR3: CASSQGSSGSRRETQYF

D: TRBD1
J: TRBJ1-1
size: .
V: TRBV6-5
DNA: TGTGCCAGCAGTACGGGACAGCAGAGCACTGAAGCTTTCTTT
CDR3: CASSTGQQSTEAFF

D: .
J: TRBJ1-2
size: .
V: TRBV20-1
DNA: TGCAGTGCTAGAGAATGGGGCTCCGATGGCTACACCTTC
CDR3: CSAREWGSDGYTF

D: .
J: TRBJ2-4
size: many
V: TRBV2
DNA: TGTGCCAGCAGTGAAGAAAAGGAATACGGCATTCAGTACTTC
CDR3: CASSEEKEYGIQYF

D: .
J: TRBJ2-7
size: .
V: TRBV6-5
DNA: TGTGCCAGCAGTTCGGTAATGGAACAGTACTTC
CDR3: CASSSVMEQYF